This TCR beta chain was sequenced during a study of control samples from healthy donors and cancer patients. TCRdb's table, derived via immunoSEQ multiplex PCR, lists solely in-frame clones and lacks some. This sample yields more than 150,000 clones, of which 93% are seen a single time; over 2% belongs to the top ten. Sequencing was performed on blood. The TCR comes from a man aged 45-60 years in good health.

The CDR3: CASSPTGSSGNTIYF. The CDR3 DNA reads as TGCGCCAGCAGCCCCACCGGGAGCTCTGGAAACACCATATATTTT. The V and J genes are TRBV5-1 and TRBJ1-3; D is unresolved. There are 15 residues in the CDR3. The V end was cut by 4 bases, the J end by 0 bases, with 11 bases between. CDR1 and CDR2 (germline): SGHRS, YFSETQ.